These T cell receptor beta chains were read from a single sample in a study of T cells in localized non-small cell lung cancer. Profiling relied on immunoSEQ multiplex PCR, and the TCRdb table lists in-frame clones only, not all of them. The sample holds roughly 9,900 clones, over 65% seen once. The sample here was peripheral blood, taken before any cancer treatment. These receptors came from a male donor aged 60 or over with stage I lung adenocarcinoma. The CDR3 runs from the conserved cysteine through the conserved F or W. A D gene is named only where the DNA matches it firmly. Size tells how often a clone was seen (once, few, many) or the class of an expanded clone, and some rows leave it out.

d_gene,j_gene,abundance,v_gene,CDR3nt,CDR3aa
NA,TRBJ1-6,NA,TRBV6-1,TGTGCCAGCATCAGCCCTGGCCGGGGTAATTCACCCCTCCACTTT,CASISPGRGNSPLHF
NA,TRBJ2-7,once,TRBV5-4,TGTGCCAGCAGCCCTGCCGGTCCCTACGAGCAGTACTTC,CASSPAGPYEQYF
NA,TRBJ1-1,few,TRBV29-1,TGCAGCGCTTTGACAGGCGCGAACACTGAAGCTTTCTTT,CSALTGANTEAFF
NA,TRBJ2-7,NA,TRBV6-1,TGTGCCAGCAGTGCCTCACAGGGTTCCGGCGAGCAGTACTTC,CASSASQGSGEQYF
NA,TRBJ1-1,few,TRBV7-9,TGTGCCAGCGGACAGTTGAACACTGAAGCTTTCTTT,CASGQLNTEAFF
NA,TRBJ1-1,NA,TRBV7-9,TGTGCCAGCAGCTTCAGGGGTGGTATCACTGAAGCTTTCTTT,CASSFRGGITEAFF
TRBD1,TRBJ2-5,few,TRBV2,TGTGCCAGCAGTGGGATAGGGGGCCGGACCCAGTACTTC,CASSGIGGRTQYF
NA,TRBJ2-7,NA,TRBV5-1,TGCGCCAGCAGCACCGGGGCTAGAGAGCAGTACTTC,CASSTGAREQYF
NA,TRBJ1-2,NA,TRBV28,TGTGCCAGCAGCCAGACAGGTTTTAGATTTTGGGGCTACACCTTC,CASSQTGFRFWGYTF
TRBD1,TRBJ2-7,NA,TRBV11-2,TGTGCCAGCAGCTTAAACAGGGGGTATAGCGAGCAGTACTTC,CASSLNRGYSEQYF
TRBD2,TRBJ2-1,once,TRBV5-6,TGTGCCAGCAGCCGGGGGGGAAATGAGCAGTTCTTC,CASSRGGNEQFF
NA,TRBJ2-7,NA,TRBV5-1,TGCGCCAGCAGCTTGGGTGGGGCAGGGAACTACGAGCAGTACTTC,CASSLGGAGNYEQYF